This T cell receptor beta chain appears in the sequencing data of a study of molecular identifiers for immune sequencing clone quantification. Study information: Five portions were made in replicates from RNA of approximately 22,000 or 94,000 naive CD8 cells, and four underwent sequencing. General study points: Spiked Jurkat TCR RNA equivalent to one cell was reportedly detectable in about a million naive cells.

TCRdb independently ran MiXCR on the PCR reads; one entry per CDR3 protein. The table lists hundreds of thousands of distinct CDR3 sequences, 15% to 20% of them singletons, with roughly 0.85% in the top ten. V trimming: 4 bases; J trimming: 0 bases; junction bases outside the gene matches: 13. The CDR3 totals 18 residues. Looked up from germline, CDR1 is ENHRY and CDR2 is SYGVKD. The sample holds many counts of this clonotype. No antigen is known for it. The material sequenced was naive CD8+ T cells from blood, with Jurkat cell RNA spiked in. Noted subset: FACS-sorted CD8+CD4-CCR7+CD45RA+ naive T cells. The sequence derives from a human donor in good health. Some libraries in this study had Jurkat cell RNA spiked in. The chain joins TRBV10-3 to TRBJ2-3, with TRBD2 matching over 7 bases. The CDR3 is CAISGPAGDLTSTDTQYF. The CDR3 DNA reads as TGTGCCATCAGTGGACCGGCGGGGGACCTTACTAGCACAGATACGCAGTATTTT.